Each of the 16 T cell receptor beta chains below was sequenced from the same sample in a study of CD8 T cells in ankylosing spondylitis. TCRdb passed the 5' RACE reads through MiXCR, listing each CDR3 protein once. The repertoire holds 180,000 or so distinct CDR3 sequences, around 10% seen once, with 25% to 30% in the top ten. Sequencing input: blood, either unsorted or a sorted T cell fraction (not recorded which). The receptors stem from a male donor with ankylosing spondylitis or in good health (not recorded which).

As concerns this clonotype: Given a much more abundant clone one base away, this may be a read error. The chain joins TRBV4-1 to TRBJ1-5; a weak D match, TRBD1 (5 bases). The CDR3 covers 16 residues. The germline V gene has CDR1 MGHRA and CDR2 YSYEKL. CDR3 coding DNA: TGCGCCAGCAGCCAAGTTCCCGGGACGGCCCAACAGCTCCAGCATTTT. Amino acid sequence: CASSQVPGTAQQLQHF.

This clonotype was seen a few times. V and J are TRBV11-2 and TRBJ2-2, with 9 bases that match TRBD2. The CDR3 runs 19 residues. Looked up from germline, CDR1 is SGHAT and CDR2 is FQNNGV. V lost 4 bases, J lost 1 base, and 13 bases stayed unmatched. CDR3 protein: CASSSPPLSGRMNTGELFF. CDR3 DNA sequence: TGTGCCAGCAGCTCCCCACCGCTCAGCGGGAGGATGAACACCGGGGAGCTGTTTTTT.

In its sample, this clonotype was seen a few times. The chain links TRBV12-3 or TRBV12-4 to TRBJ2-7, with D possibly being TRBD1 (6 bases). V lost 3 bases, J lost 5 bases, and 17 bases lay in between. The CDR3 has 15 residues. The CDR3 sequence is CASSFQGGTLNEQYF. CDR3 bases: TGTGCCAGCAGTTTTCAAGGGGGTACATTGAACGAGCAGTACTTC.

The chain couples TRBV6-1 to TRBJ2-2; 8 nucleotides line up with TRBD1. Looked up from germline, CDR1 is MNHNS and CDR2 is SASEGT. Trimming removed 3 bases from V and 6 bases from J; junction bases left unmatched: 6. The CDR3 covers 15 residues. The CDR3 coding sequence is TGTGCCAGCAGTGACAGGGGGCTGAGGGCCGGGGAGCTGTTTTTT. This translates into CASSDRGLRAGELFF.

This clonotype showed up just a few times. V usage is TRBV5-6 and J usage is TRBJ2-7; weak D call: TRBD1 (5 bases). CDR3 length: 16 residues. The V and J ends lost 0 bases and 2 bases respectively, with 15 bases between them. Germline assignment: CDR1 SGHDT and CDR2 YYEEEE. CDR3 nucleotides: TGTGCCAGCAGCTTGGAGCTCGACAGATCGACCTACGAGCAGTACTTC. It translates to CASSLELDRSTYEQYF. Complete variable domain (other parts from reference TRBV5-6 and TRBJ2-7): DAGVTQSPTHLIKTRGQQVTLRCSPKSGHDTVSWYQQALGQGPQFIFQYYEEEERQRGNFPDRFSGHQFPNYSSELNVNALLLGDSALYLCASSLELDRSTYEQYFGPGTRLTVT.

The chain couples TRBV10-1 to TRBJ1-2; possible D gene TRBD1, 6 bases. The CDR3 spans 13 residues. The germline gives CDR1 WNHNN, CDR2 SYGVQD (reference sequence). With 4 bases removed from V and 4 bases from J, the gap between germline ends came to 10 bases. This CDR3 is CASSVTGPYGYTF. CDR3 nucleotide sequence: TGCGCCAGCAGTGTGACAGGACCCTATGGCTACACCTTC.

This clonotype was detected many times. The chain is built from TRBV5-1 and TRBJ2-5; no definite D call. Between the trimmed V and J ends, which lost 0 bases and 5 bases, there was a span of 11 bases. CDR1 SGHRS and CDR2 YFSETQ come from the germline V gene. The CDR3 is made up of 14 amino acids. Here the CDR3 reads CASSLGAVQETQYF. Written as DNA, the CDR3 is TGCGCCAGCAGCTTGGGAGCCGTTCAGGAGACCCAGTACTTC.

This clonotype was observed a few times. A much larger clone differs from this one at a single base, so this may be a read error. This chain joins TRBV29-1 and TRBJ1-2, with 7 nucleotides matching TRBD1. Germline CDR1 is SQVTM and CDR2 is ANQGSEA. CDR3 length: 13 residues. Trimming at V came to 3 bases and at J to 2 bases, leaving 3 bases not matched to a gene. The CDR3 spells CSVEGRGNYGYTF. The CDR3 bases are TGCAGCGTTGAGGGCAGGGGGAACTATGGCTACACCTTC.

This clonotype was detected a few times. The chain uses TRBV10-1 and TRBJ1-1; no reliable D call. The V end lost 5 bases, the J end lost 2 bases, and 15 bases lay between the germline ends. Germline V gene data show CDR1 as WNHNN and CDR2 as SYGVQD (reference sequence). CDR3 length equals 15 residues. The CDR3 protein is CASSKRTETNTEAFF. The CDR3 DNA reads TGCGCCAGCAGTAAACGAACAGAGACTAACACTGAAGCTTTCTTT.

This clonotype was counted at least ten times. V usage is TRBV5-1 and J usage is TRBJ2-1, with 9 bases matching TRBD2. The CDR3 consists of 15 residues. Germline CDR1 reads SGHRS; CDR2 reads YFSETQ. Losses at the gene ends were 7 bases for V and 6 bases for J; bases not matched to a gene: 11. In DNA, the CDR3 is TGCGCCAGCTGGGAGGAGGCTAGCGGGACCAATGAGCAGTTCTTC. Translating it yields CASWEEASGTNEQFF.

Ten or more counts support this clonotype. The chain couples TRBV7-2 to TRBJ2-1, with TRBD1 matching 10 bases. J was trimmed by 3 bases and V by 0 bases; bases with no gene match: 2. Germline CDR1 is SGHTA and CDR2 is FQGNSA. This CDR3 contains 16 residues. The CDR3 loop is CASSLARDRGYNEQFF. The CDR3 DNA reads TGTGCCAGCAGCTTAGCGCGGGACAGGGGCTACAATGAGCAGTTCTTC.

With respect to this clonotype: Since a much larger clone is just one base distant, this may be a read error. J is TRBJ2-1 and V is TRBV5-1; D is perhaps TRBD2 (7 bases). The CDR3 consists of 15 residues. V was shortened by 4 bases and J by 4 bases, with 15 bases between the two germline ends. The germline V gene has CDR1 SGHRS and CDR2 YFSETQ. The CDR3 sequence: CASSPSGTQYNEQFF. DNA of the CDR3: TGCGCCAGCAGCCCGAGCGGGACACAATACAATGAGCAGTTCTTC.

This clonotype was counted a few times. The rearrangement links TRBV6-5 to TRBJ2-1; TRBD2 matches at 11 bases. This CDR3 comprises 17 residues. Per the germline V gene, CDR1 is MNHEY and CDR2 is SVGAGI. The V segment lost 2 bases and the J segment 8 bases; nucleotides outside the gene matches: 11. DNA of the CDR3: TGTGCCAGCAGTTACGGGGTAGCGGGGGGGCGGGTTGATGAGCAGTTCTTC. Translation gives CASSYGVAGGRVDEQFF.

In this sample, this clonotype turned up many times. V gene TRBV12-3 or TRBV12-4 combines with J gene TRBJ2-7, with 8 nucleotides matching TRBD2. V lost 1 base, J lost 0 bases, and 8 bases stayed unmatched. The CDR3 is made up of 17 amino acids. CDR3 amino acids: CASSLVTSGRSSYEQYF. The CDR3, as DNA: TGTGCCAGCAGTTTAGTAACTAGCGGTAGAAGCTCCTACGAGCAGTACTTC.

This clonotype was picked up many times. This sequence joins TRBV12-3 or TRBV12-4 and TRBJ2-2, with 7 bases matching TRBD1. Losses at the gene ends were 6 bases for V and 5 bases for J; bases not matched to a gene: 6. This CDR3 has 14 residues. The chain's CDR3 is CASSETGVTGELFF. The CDR3, as DNA: TGTGCCAGCAGCGAAACAGGGGTGACCGGGGAGCTGTTTTTT.

This clonotype was observed at least ten times. The V gene is TRBV6-1, the J gene TRBJ1-3, with TRBD1 as a possible D gene (6 bases). This CDR3 spans 14 amino acids. Germline loops: CDR1 MNHNS, CDR2 SASEGT. V was shortened by 11 bases and J by 2 bases, with 16 bases between the two germline ends. Here the CDR3 DNA reads TGTGCCGCCAGGGGCAGGGCGGCTGGAAACACCATATATTTT. Translation gives CAARGRAAGNTIYF.